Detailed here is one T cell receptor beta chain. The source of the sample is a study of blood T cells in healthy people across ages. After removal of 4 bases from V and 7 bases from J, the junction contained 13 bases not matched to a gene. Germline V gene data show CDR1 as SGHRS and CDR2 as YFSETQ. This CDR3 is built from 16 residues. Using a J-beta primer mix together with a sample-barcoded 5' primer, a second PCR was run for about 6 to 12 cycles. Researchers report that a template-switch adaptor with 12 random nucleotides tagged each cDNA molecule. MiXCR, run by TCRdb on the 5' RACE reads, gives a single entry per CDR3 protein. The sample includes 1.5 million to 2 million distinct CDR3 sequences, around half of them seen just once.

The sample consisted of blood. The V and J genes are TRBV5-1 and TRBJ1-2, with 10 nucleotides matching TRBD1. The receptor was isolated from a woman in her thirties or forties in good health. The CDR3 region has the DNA TGCGCCAGCAGCCCGATCCGGGACAGGGGTCATTGTGGCTACACCTTC. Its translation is CASSPIRDRGHCGYTF.